This T cell receptor (beta chain) comes out of a study of shared clonotypes between healthy human individuals. Generated by immunoSEQ multiplex PCR, the TCRdb table keeps only in-frame clones and is missing some. The repertoire holds 600,000 or so clones, roughly 98% seen once, with 0.25% to 0.35% in the top ten. CD45RO-negative CD8 cells positively selected for CCR7 made up the naive population, which excluded terminally differentiated effector memory CD45RA+ cells. The TCR was taken from a man in his thirties or forties in good health. The sample consisted of naive CD8+ T cells sorted from blood.

In DNA form, the CDR3 reads TGTGCCTGGAGCCTACAGGGCGGCTATGGCTACACCTTC. Translated, it gives CAWSLQGGYGYTF. The chain uses TRBV30 and TRBJ1-2; D perhaps matches TRBD1 (6 bases). V was clipped by 3 bases and J by 4 bases, with 12 bases between them. CDR1 and CDR2 from the germline V gene are GTSNPN and SVGIG (reference sequence). CDR3 size: 13 residues.